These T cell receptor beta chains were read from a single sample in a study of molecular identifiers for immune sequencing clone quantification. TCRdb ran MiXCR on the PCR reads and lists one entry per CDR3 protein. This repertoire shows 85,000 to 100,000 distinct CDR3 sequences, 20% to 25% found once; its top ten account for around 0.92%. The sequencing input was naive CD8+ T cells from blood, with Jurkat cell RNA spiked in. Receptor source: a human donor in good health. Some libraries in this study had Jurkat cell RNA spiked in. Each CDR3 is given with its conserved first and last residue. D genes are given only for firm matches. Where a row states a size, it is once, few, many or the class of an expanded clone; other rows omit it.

CDR3: CASSYGDGGYEQYF
DNA: TGTGCCAGCAGTTACGGGGACGGAGGCTACGAGCAGTACTTC
size: few
D: -
J: TRBJ2-7
V: TRBV6-6

CDR3: CASIVMGSAEAFF
DNA: TGTGCCAGTATTGTCATGGGTTCCGCTGAAGCTTTCTTT
size: -
D: -
J: TRBJ1-1
V: TRBV19

CDR3: CASSLATGRGAFF
DNA: TGTGCCAGCAGTTTAGCCACGGGTCGGGGGGCTTTCTTT
size: many
D: -
J: TRBJ1-1
V: TRBV12-3/TRBV12-4

CDR3: CASTPGALYEQYF
DNA: TGTGCCAGCACCCCAGGGGCCCTATACGAGCAGTACTTC
size: -
D: -
J: TRBJ2-7
V: TRBV6-1

CDR3: CSVETKGLAGGPEQFF
DNA: TGCAGCGTTGAGACCAAGGGACTAGCGGGAGGTCCCGAGCAGTTCTTC
size: many
D: TRBD2
J: TRBJ2-1
V: TRBV29-1

CDR3: CASSFQGTGEVGETQYF
DNA: TGTGCCAGCAGTTTTCAGGGGACGGGCGAGGTGGGGGAGACCCAGTACTTC
size: many
D: -
J: TRBJ2-5
V: TRBV27

CDR3: CASSLERYREDEQYF
DNA: TGTGCCAGCAGCTTAGAGAGGTACAGGGAAGACGAGCAGTACTTC
size: many
D: -
J: TRBJ2-7
V: TRBV7-9

CDR3: CASSQERDSPVWGEKLFF
DNA: TGCGCCAGCAGCCAAGAACGGGACAGCCCCGTTTGGGGTGAAAAACTGTTTTTT
size: -
D: TRBD1
J: TRBJ1-4
V: TRBV4-1

CDR3: CASSPGQGATYEQYF
DNA: TGCGCCAGCAGCCCGGGACAAGGGGCAACTTACGAGCAGTACTTC
size: many
D: -
J: TRBJ2-7
V: TRBV4-3

CDR3: CASSQEDYLYEQYF
DNA: TGTGCCAGCAGCCAAGAGGACTATCTATACGAGCAGTACTTC
size: -
D: -
J: TRBJ2-7
V: TRBV7-8

CDR3: CASSSGTVTNANEAFF
DNA: TGTGCCAGCAGCTCGGGGACAGTTACAAATGCCAATGAAGCTTTCTTT
size: many
D: TRBD1
J: TRBJ1-1
V: TRBV7-9

CDR3: CASSEPLRPPLHF
DNA: TGTGCCAGCAGCGAACCCTTGCGCCCACCCCTCCACTTT
size: many
D: -
J: TRBJ1-6
V: TRBV21-1

CDR3: CASSSLVFASGVRSYEQYF
DNA: TGTGCCAGCAGCTCCCTGGTGTTTGCTAGCGGGGTCAGATCCTACGAGCAGTACTTC
size: -
D: TRBD2
J: TRBJ2-7
V: TRBV7-2